The 10 T cell receptor beta chains given below trace back to one sample, sequenced in a study of breast tumors, draining lymph nodes, adjacent tissues. One entry per CDR3 protein results from TCRdb running MiXCR on the multiplex PCR reads. The sample lists 160,000 or so distinct CDR3 sequences; 30% to 40% were seen once. The lymph nodes were axillary draining lymph nodes from breast cancer patients. The sample taken for sequencing was axillary lymph node tissue. These receptors originate from a female donor with breast cancer. Some clones in this sample may be carry-over from other donors' samples.

This clonotype has more than one count but fewer than ten. The V call is TRBV28, the J call TRBJ1-2; 10 bases are shared with TRBD1. Unmatched junction bases numbered 9, after V lost 4 bases and J lost 7 bases. From germline, CDR1 is MDHEN and CDR2 SYDVKM. CDR3 size: 15 residues. The CDR3 DNA reads as TGTGCCAGCAGTTACACACCCGGGACAGGGGCTGGCTACACCTTC. Amino acid sequence: CASSYTPGTGAGYTF.

This clonotype was counted ten times or more. J is TRBJ2-2 and V is TRBV7-2; D call uncertain. Per germline, CDR1 SGHTA and CDR2 FQGNSA. The germline V and J ends were trimmed by 1 base and 6 bases, with 9 bases remaining between them. This CDR3 comprises 14 residues. Here the CDR3 DNA reads TGTGCCAGCAGCTTAGTAGGAAGCGCCGGGGAGCTGTTTTTT. Its translation is CASSLVGSAGELFF.

This clonotype was detected many times. V and J are TRBV20-1 and TRBJ2-5, with unresolved D. V lost 6 bases and J lost 5, with 22 bases in between. Germline lookup yields CDR1 DFQATT and CDR2 SNEGSKA (reference sequence). The CDR3 is made up of 15 amino acids. The CDR3 sequence is CSAVDPSGVWETQYF. The CDR3 bases are TGCAGTGCAGTGGACCCCAGTGGGGTATGGGAGACCCAGTACTTC.

There are many counts of this clonotype. V usage is TRBV27 and J usage is TRBJ2-7; 7 bases are shared with TRBD1. V trimming: 2 bases; J trimming: 3 bases; junction bases outside the gene matches: 4. The CDR3 spans 14 residues. Looked up from germline, CDR1 is MNHEY and CDR2 is SMNVEV (reference sequence). For the CDR3, the DNA is TGTGCCAGCAGTTTACTGGGACAGAGCTACGAGCAGTACTTC. The encoded protein is CASSLLGQSYEQYF.

This clonotype was observed a few times. V usage is TRBV7-8 and J usage is TRBJ2-5; the match to TRBD2 covers 9 bases. The CDR3 covers 16 residues. Germline-derived CDR1 and CDR2 are SGHVS and FQNEAQ. The V gene end was trimmed by 6 bases and the J gene end by 2 bases; junction bases not matched to a gene: 10. CDR3 coding DNA: TGTGCCAGCAGAGAGCTAGCGGGGACCCTACAAGAGACCCAGTACTTC. It is translated as CASRELAGTLQETQYF.

The V and J genes are TRBV10-2 and TRBJ2-3; D ambiguous. The CDR3 length is 11 residues. From germline, CDR1 is WSHSY and CDR2 SAAADI. V lost 3 bases and J lost 10, with 8 bases in between. DNA of the CDR3: TGCGCCAGCAGTGATCTAGGGCCGCAGTATTTT. Protein product: CASSDLGPQYF.

This clonotype was detected many times. V gene TRBV18 combines with J gene TRBJ2-5; no clear D. Trimming shortened V by 0 bases and J by 5 bases, and 13 bases separated the two germline ends. Germline loops: CDR1 KGHSH, CDR2 LQKENI. The CDR3 is made up of 15 amino acids. CDR3 nucleotide sequence: TGTGCCAGCTCACCACCCGGTACCAGCGTCGAGACCCAGTACTTC. Translated, it gives CASSPPGTSVETQYF.

The table lists this clonotype with a count of one. A read error is possible here, since a much larger clone lies one base away. The chain joins TRBV30 to TRBJ2-1; no definite D call. V gave up 0 bases and J gave up 10 bases, with 13 bases separating them. The CDR3 consists of 13 residues. Per germline, CDR1 GTSNPN and CDR2 SVGIG (reference sequence). The CDR3 DNA is TGTGCCTGGAGTGTAATGGATCTCAGCGAGCAGTTCTTC. Protein product: CAWSVMDLSEQFF.

In this sample, this clonotype turned up many times. V and J are TRBV7-2 and TRBJ2-7; D gene uncertain. V was shortened by 1 base and J by 9 bases, with 7 bases between the two germline ends. The CDR3 consists of 11 residues. Per germline, CDR1 SGHTA and CDR2 FQGNSA. CDR3 region: CASSLGGLQYF. CDR3 bases: TGTGCCAGCAGCTTAGGAGGTTTGCAGTACTTC.

To note about this clonotype: Being one base from a much bigger clone, this may be a read error. The rearrangement links TRBV6-2 or TRBV6-3 to TRBJ2-2; weak D call: TRBD2 (5 bases). Germline V gene data show CDR1 as MNHEY and CDR2 as SVGEGT. This CDR3 spans 13 amino acids. Here the CDR3 reads CASSPGNTGELLF. In DNA, the CDR3 is TGTGCCAGCAGCCCCGGGAACACCGGGGAGCTGCTTTTT.